Detailed here is one TCR beta chain. Its target is not known. These data originate in a study of CD4+ T cells in melanoma. TCRdb keeps only in-frame clones here, not all; method: immunoSEQ multiplex PCR. In the table there are 15,000 to 20,000 clones, over 70% of which are singletons. Study-wide points: Diverse differentiation states were reported for melanoma neoantigen-specific CD4+ T cells.

In germline, CDR1 is SGHVS, CDR2 FQNEAQ. The CDR3 sequence is 15 residues long. Trimming left V 3 bases short and J 8 bases short, with 14 bases between. Source material: cells from a culture (not recorded whether cultured in vitro). The sequence was collected from a human donor with melanoma. The genes are TRBV7-8 and TRBJ1-6; D may be TRBD1 (6 bases). DNA of the CDR3: TGTGCCAGCAGCTTCCCGGGACACATTGATTCACCCCTCCACTTT. Residues: CASSFPGHIDSPLHF.